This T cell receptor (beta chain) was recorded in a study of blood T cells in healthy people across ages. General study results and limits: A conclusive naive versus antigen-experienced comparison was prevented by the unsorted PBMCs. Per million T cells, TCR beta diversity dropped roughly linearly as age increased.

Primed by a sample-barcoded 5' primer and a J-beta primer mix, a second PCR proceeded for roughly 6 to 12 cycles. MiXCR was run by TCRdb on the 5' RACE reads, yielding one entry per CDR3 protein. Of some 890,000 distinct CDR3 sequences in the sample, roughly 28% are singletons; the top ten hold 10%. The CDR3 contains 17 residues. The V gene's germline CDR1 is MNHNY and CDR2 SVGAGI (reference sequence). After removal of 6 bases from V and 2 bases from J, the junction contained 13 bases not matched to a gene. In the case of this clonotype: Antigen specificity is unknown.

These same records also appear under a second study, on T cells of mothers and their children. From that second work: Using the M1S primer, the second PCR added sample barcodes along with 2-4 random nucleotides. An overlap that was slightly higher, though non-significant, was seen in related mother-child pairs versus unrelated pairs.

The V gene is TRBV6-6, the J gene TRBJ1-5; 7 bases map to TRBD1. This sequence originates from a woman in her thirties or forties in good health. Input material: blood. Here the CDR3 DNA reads TGTGCCAGCAGCTATAATCACAGGGGAAACGGCAATCAGCCCCAGCATTTT. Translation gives CASSYNHRGNGNQPQHF.